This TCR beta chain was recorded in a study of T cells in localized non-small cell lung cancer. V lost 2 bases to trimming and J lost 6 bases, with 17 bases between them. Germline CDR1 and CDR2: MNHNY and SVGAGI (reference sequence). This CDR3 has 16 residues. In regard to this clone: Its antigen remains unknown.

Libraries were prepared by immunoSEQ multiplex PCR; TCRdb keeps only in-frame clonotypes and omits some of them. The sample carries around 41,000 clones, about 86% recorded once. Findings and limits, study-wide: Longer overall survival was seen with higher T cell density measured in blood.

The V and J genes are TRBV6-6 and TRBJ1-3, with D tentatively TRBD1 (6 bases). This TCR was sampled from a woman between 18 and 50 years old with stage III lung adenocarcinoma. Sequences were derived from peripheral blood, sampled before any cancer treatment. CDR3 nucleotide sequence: TGTGCCAGCAGTTACCGACAGGACCTATCCTTAAACACCATATATTTT. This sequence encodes CASSYRQDLSLNTIYF.